The 29 T cell receptor beta chains reported below all come from one sample, sequenced in a study of shared clonotypes between healthy human individuals. This table comes from immunoSEQ multiplex PCR, and its TCRdb copy is limited to in-frame clones, with some not included. The sample contains approximately 1.1 million clones, approximately 80% of which appear only once. The specimen sequenced was memory CD4+ T cells from PBMCs. Sample subset: CD45RA-negative fraction. The receptors here all came from a man younger than 30 in good health. Some clones in this sample may be carry-over from other donors' samples.

V and J are TRBV20-1 and TRBJ2-7; D is undetermined. CDR3 length equals 11 residues. CDR1 and CDR2 (germline): DFQATT, SNEGSKA (reference sequence). Deletions cut 5 bases from V and 3 bases from J, with 8 bases between. The CDR3 nucleotides are TGCAGTGCTGGCGAGCTCTACGAGCAGTACTTC. Its translation: CSAGELYEQYF.

The V and J genes are TRBV19 and TRBJ1-2, with D unclear. CDR1 is LNHDA, CDR2 SQIVND, per germline (reference sequence). Trimming took 3 bases from V and 8 from J, leaving 10 bases between them. CDR3 length equals 12 residues. The CDR3: CASSIEGRGYTF. Here the CDR3 DNA reads TGTGCCAGTAGTATCGAAGGGAGAGGCTACACCTTC.

The rearrangement uses TRBV29-1 and TRBJ2-7; D may be TRBD1 or TRBD2 (5 bases each). Trimming removed 7 bases from V and 0 bases from J, with 16 bases in between. This CDR3 region has 14 residues. Germline V gene lookup returns CDR1 SQVTM and CDR2 ANQGSEA. CDR3 DNA sequence: TGCAGCGGCACCGGGGACGGACCCTCCTACGAGCAGTACTTC. Its protein is CSGTGDGPSYEQYF.

A remark on this clone: Only one base separates this from a far larger clonotype, so it likely reflects a read error. This chain connects TRBV27 to TRBJ2-4; D is perhaps TRBD1 or TRBD2 (5 bases each). CDR1 is MNHEY, CDR2 SMNVEV, per germline (reference sequence). This CDR3 contains 18 residues. In DNA, the CDR3 is TGTGCCAGCAGTTTAAGGGGCACCCGAAATCTAGCCAAAAGCATTCAGTACTTC. Translating it yields CASSLRGTRNLAKSIQYF.

The J gene is TRBJ2-5, the V gene TRBV11-3; 9 nucleotides match TRBD1. Germline V CDR1 and CDR2: SGHNT, YENEEA. CDR3 length equals 14 residues. With 5 bases clipped from V and 5 bases from J, the junction kept 6 bases outside the gene matches. The CDR3, as DNA: TGTGCCAGCAGCCCCACAGGGGGCGCGGAGACCCAGTACTTC. It codes for CASSPTGGAETQYF. Combining the CDR3 with reference TRBV11-3 and TRBJ2-5 gives the whole variable domain EAGVVQSPRYKIIEKKQPVAFWCNPISGHNTLYWYLQNLGQGPELLIRYENEEAVDDSQLPKDRFSAERLKGVDSTLKIQPAELGDSAVYLCASSPTGGAETQYFGPGTRLLVL.

This chain links TRBV6-5 with TRBJ2-3; D perhaps matches TRBD1 (8 bases). With 6 bases removed from V and 3 bases from J, the gap between germline ends came to 16 bases. The CDR3 covers 15 residues. Germline loops: CDR1 MNHEY, CDR2 SVGAGI. The CDR3: CASRPGQGGTDTQYF. The CDR3 coding sequence is TGTGCCAGCAGACCTGGACAGGGAGGGACAGATACGCAGTATTTT.

The chain combines TRBV28 with TRBJ2-3, with D hard to call. The V end was cut by 5 bases, the J end by 0 bases, with 15 bases between. CDR1 and CDR2 (germline): MDHEN, SYDVKM. The CDR3 spans 16 residues. In nucleotides, the CDR3 is TGTGCCAGCAGTACGACGTTCCCTTCCAGCACAGATACGCAGTATTTT. Residues: CASSTTFPSSTDTQYF.

This clone was detected many times. The CDR3 bases are TGCGCCAGCAGCCAAGGGGGCGGGAGGGCCCAAGATACGCAGTATTTT. Translated: CASSQGGGRAQDTQYF. This rearrangement joins TRBV4-1 to TRBJ2-3; 9 bases fit TRBD2. The CDR3 runs 16 residues. V was pared by 1 base and J by 5 bases, with 7 bases of the junction left unmatched. Germline V gene data show CDR1 as MGHRA and CDR2 as YSYEKL.

Of note for this clone: This same CDR3 is encoded by further DNA sequences in the sample. This chain uses TRBV28 with TRBJ1-3; D is unresolved. This CDR3 contains 15 residues. Germline CDR1 and CDR2: MDHEN and SYDVKM. V was shortened by 0 bases and J by 0 bases, with 6 bases between the two germline ends. The CDR3 reads CASSLWGSSGNTIYF. The CDR3 DNA follows: TGTGCCAGCAGTTTATGGGGGAGCTCTGGAAACACCATATATTTT.

The chain recombines TRBV7-2 with TRBJ1-2; the D is unclear. V was cut by 1 base and J by 3 bases, with 9 bases left in between. The CDR3 consists of 14 residues. Germline V gene sequence: CDR1 SGHTA, CDR2 FQGNSA. The CDR3 region has the DNA TGTGCCAGCAGCTTAGTATCGTCCCACTATGGCTACACCTTC. As protein: CASSLVSSHYGYTF.

The chain employs TRBV9 and TRBJ2-2; D gene uncertain. The CDR3 length is 19 residues. CDR1 is SGDLS, CDR2 YYNGEE, per germline. Trimming removed 4 bases from V and 0 bases from J, with 22 bases in between. This CDR3 is CASSTRSRLVTPNTGELFF. In DNA form, the CDR3 reads TGTGCCAGCAGCACCCGATCACGACTCGTAACGCCGAACACCGGGGAGCTGTTTTTT.

The sample holds one count of this clone. The chain couples TRBV5-1 to TRBJ1-1; tentatively, D is TRBD1 (5 bases). Germline CDR1 SGHRS, CDR2 YFSETQ. V shed 4 bases and J shed 5 bases, with 12 bases lying between them. This CDR3 is built from 13 residues. The CDR3 DNA reads TGCGCCAGCAGCAATGCAGGGATGACTGAAGCTTTCTTT. The encoded protein is CASSNAGMTEAFF.

The chain carries TRBV15 and TRBJ2-5; 8 bases align to TRBD1. The ends lost 1 base at V and 2 bases at J; junction bases unmatched: 3. Germline V gene lookup returns CDR1 LNHNV and CDR2 YYDKDF (reference sequence). The CDR3 length is 15 residues. CDR3 coding DNA: TGTGCCACCAGCAGAGTCCGACAGGGGCAAGAGACCCAGTACTTC. This sequence encodes CATSRVRQGQETQYF.

With respect to this clone: In the same sample, other DNA sequences code for this CDR3. This chain links TRBV11-2 with TRBJ2-7, with 7 bases lining up with TRBD2. Per germline, CDR1 SGHAT and CDR2 FQNNGV. The junction had 1 base not matched to a gene; V was cut back by 1 base and J by 1 base. The CDR3 sequence is 14 residues long. The CDR3 protein is CASSLGLASYEQYF. The CDR3 DNA reads as TGTGCCAGCAGCTTAGGACTAGCTTCCTACGAGCAGTACTTC.

The genes are TRBV5-4 and TRBJ2-2; D remains unclear. Germline V lookup: CDR1 SGHNT, CDR2 YYREEE (reference sequence). Trimming took 0 bases from V and 4 from J, leaving 10 bases between them. CDR3 length: 15 residues. The CDR3 DNA reads TGTGCCAGCAGCTTGGCTAAGACTCCCACCGGGGAGCTGTTTTTT. It codes for CASSLAKTPTGELFF.

DNA of the CDR3: TGCGCCAGCAACCCCGAACTTGGGACAGGGGATTCCTACGAGCAGTACTTC. The encoded protein is CASNPELGTGDSYEQYF. The gene calls are TRBV5-1 and TRBJ2-7, with TRBD1 matching over 10 bases. The CDR3 contains 17 residues. The V and J ends lost 6 bases and 1 base, in that order; junction bases with no gene match: 13. Germline CDR1 is SGHRS and CDR2 is YFSETQ.

Here the CDR3 DNA reads TGTGCCAGCAGCCGAAGCGGGAGTGGTAATGAGCAGTTCTTC. Residues: CASSRSGSGNEQFF. The V gene is TRBV7-2, the J gene TRBJ2-1, with 8 positions matching TRBD2. This CDR3 spans 14 amino acids. Germline V lookup: CDR1 SGHTA, CDR2 FQGNSA. With V trimmed by 5 bases and J by 7 bases, 7 bases remained unmatched. The full variable domain, with the rest looked up from reference TRBV7-2 and TRBJ2-1, is GAGVSQSPSNKVTEKGKDVELRCDPISGHTALYWYRQSLGQGLEFLIYFQGNSAPDKSGLPSDRFSAERTGGSVSTLTIQRTQQEDSAVYLCASSRSGSGNEQFFGPGTRLTVL.

This clone was picked up one time. The genes are TRBV7-2 and TRBJ2-5, with D hard to call. The closer fit of TRBJ2-7 to the DNA end suggests the J call may be wrong. The CDR3 runs 13 residues. Per germline, CDR1 SGHTA and CDR2 FQGNSA. Written as DNA, the CDR3 is TGTGCCAGCAGCTTAGACACTCCTTACGAGCAGTACTTC. It is translated as CASSLDTPYEQYF.

Note on this clone: The identical CDR3 is also encoded by other nucleotide sequences in the sample. The chain employs TRBV28 and TRBJ1-2; D may be TRBD1 (6 bases). CDR1 and CDR2 from the germline V gene are MDHEN and SYDVKM. This CDR3 is 12 amino acids long. Trimming took 4 bases from V and 7 from J, leaving 10 bases between them. This CDR3 is CASSSTGRGYTF. The CDR3 nucleotides are TGTGCCAGCAGTTCGACAGGTCGTGGCTACACCTTC.

On this clone: Other DNA sequences in the same sample also yield this CDR3. V and J are TRBV29-1 and TRBJ1-5, with 7 bases identical to TRBD1. With 5 bases clipped from V and 5 bases from J, the junction kept 6 bases outside the gene matches. CDR3 size: 13 residues. From germline, CDR1 is SQVTM and CDR2 ANQGSEA. The CDR3 DNA sequence: TGCAGCGTTTCCAGGGGGTCAGATCAGCCCCAGCATTTT. Protein sequence: CSVSRGSDQPQHF.

This clone was counted once. As DNA, the CDR3 is TGTGCCAGCAGTCTAACCCGTACAAAGTATGGCTACACCTTC. Translating it yields CASSLTRTKYGYTF. The chain joins TRBV28 to TRBJ1-2; no firm D call. From germline, CDR1 is MDHEN and CDR2 SYDVKM. The CDR3 contains 14 residues. V was trimmed by 5 bases and J by 5 bases, leaving 15 bases between them.

The chain has TRBV28 and TRBJ2-7; D assignment may be TRBD1 or TRBD2 (6 bases each). The CDR3 is 14 residues long. Trimming removed 8 bases at V and 0 bases at J, with 14 bases between. Germline V gives CDR1 MDHEN, CDR2 SYDVKM. The CDR3 region is CASVPGDISYEQYF. CDR3 DNA: TGTGCCAGCGTCCCGGGGGACATCTCCTACGAGCAGTACTTC.

V gene TRBV7-3 combines with J gene TRBJ2-1; tentatively, D is TRBD1 (6 bases). The CDR3 is 17 residues long. The ends were cut back, 1 base at V and 6 bases at J, with 19 bases in the middle. Germline CDR1 is SGHTA and CDR2 is FQGTGA. The CDR3: CASSLIHVQGSGNEQFF. CDR3 DNA sequence: TGTGCCAGCAGCTTAATACATGTACAGGGATCCGGCAATGAGCAGTTCTTC.

A few counts support this clone. The rearrangement joins TRBV19 to TRBJ1-1; D is perhaps TRBD1 (5 bases). V was trimmed by 5 bases and J by 1 base, leaving 11 bases between them. CDR1 LNHDA and CDR2 SQIVND come from the germline V gene (reference sequence). The CDR3 totals 14 residues. This CDR3 reads CASSPQGGNTEAFF. CDR3 nucleotides: TGTGCCAGTAGTCCTCAGGGTGGGAACACTGAAGCTTTCTTT. Together with reference TRBV19 and TRBJ1-1, the CDR3 gives the full variable domain: DGGITQSPKYLFRKEGQNVTLSCEQNLNHDAMYWYRQDPGQGLRLIYYSQIVNDFQKGDIAEGYSVSREKKESFPLTVTSAQKNPTAFYLCASSPQGGNTEAFFGQGTRLTVV.

This sequence joins TRBV4-3 and TRBJ1-2, with 10 bases identical to TRBD1. Trimming at V came to 4 bases and at J to 4 bases, leaving 6 bases not matched to a gene. Germline CDR1 LGHNA, CDR2 YSLEER. The CDR3 has 15 amino acids. The CDR3 sequence is CASSPGQGHLYGYTF. Written as DNA, the CDR3 is TGCGCCAGCAGCCCGGGACAGGGGCACCTCTATGGCTACACCTTC.

The chain has TRBV2 and TRBJ2-1; perhaps TRBD2 as D (6 bases). The V gene lost 7 bases and the J gene lost 8 bases, with 21 bases spanning the gap. This CDR3 contains 15 residues. Germline V gene lookup returns CDR1 SNHLY and CDR2 FYNNEI. The CDR3 loop reads CASNRAGSWSDEQFF. In DNA form, the CDR3 reads TGTGCCAGCAATCGCGCGGGAAGCTGGAGCGATGAGCAGTTCTTC.

The J gene is TRBJ2-2, the V gene TRBV11-3; D ambiguous. Germline V gene data show CDR1 as SGHNT and CDR2 as YENEEA. The CDR3 length is 11 residues. V was cut by 8 bases and J by 8 bases, with 9 bases left in between. The CDR3 reads CASSVEGELFF. The CDR3, as DNA: TGTGCCAGCTCCGTGGAGGGGGAGCTGTTTTTT.

The gene calls are TRBV6-1 and TRBJ1-2; 9 bases map to TRBD1. With V trimmed by 3 bases and J by 4 bases, 6 bases remained unmatched. The CDR3 is 15 amino acids. The germline gives CDR1 MNHNS, CDR2 SASEGT. DNA of the CDR3: TGTGCCAGCAGTGAGATCGACAGGGGGTCCTATGGCTACACCTTC. Translating gives CASSEIDRGSYGYTF.

The chain employs TRBV2 and TRBJ2-7; 9 bases map to TRBD1. CDR3 length: 13 residues. J gave up 9 bases and V 4 bases, and 7 bases lay outside the gene matches. Germline-derived CDR1 and CDR2 are SNHLY and FYNNEI. The CDR3 DNA reads as TGTGCCAGCAGTGTGGGACAGGGAAGGGTGCAGTACTTC. This translates into CASSVGQGRVQYF. The entire variable domain, with the rest obtained from reference TRBV2 and TRBJ2-7, is as follows: EPEVTQTPSHQVTQMGQEVILRCVPISNHLYFYWYRQILGQKVEFLVSFYNNEISEKSEIFDDQFSVERPDGSNFTLKIRSTKLEDSAMYFCASSVGQGRVQYFGPGTRLTVT.